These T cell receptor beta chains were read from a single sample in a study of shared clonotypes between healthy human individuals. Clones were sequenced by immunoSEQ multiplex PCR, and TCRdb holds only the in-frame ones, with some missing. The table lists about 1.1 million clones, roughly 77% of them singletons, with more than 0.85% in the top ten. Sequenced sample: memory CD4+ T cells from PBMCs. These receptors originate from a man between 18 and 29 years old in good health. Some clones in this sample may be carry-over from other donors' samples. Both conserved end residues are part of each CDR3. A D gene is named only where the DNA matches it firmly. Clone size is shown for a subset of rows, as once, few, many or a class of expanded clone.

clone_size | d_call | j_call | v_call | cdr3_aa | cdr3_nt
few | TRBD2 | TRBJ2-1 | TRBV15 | CATSRAGLAYEQFF | TGTGCCACCAGCAGGGCAGGACTAGCGTACGAGCAGTTCTTC
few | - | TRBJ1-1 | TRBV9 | CASSVGVWRAFF | TGTGCCAGCAGCGTAGGCGTCTGGAGGGCTTTCTTT
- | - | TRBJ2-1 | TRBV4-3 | CASSQGGHHEQFF | TGCGCCAGCAGCCAAGGTGGTCACCATGAGCAGTTCTTC
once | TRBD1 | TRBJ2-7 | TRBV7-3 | CASSPDRASYEQYF | TGTGCCAGCAGCCCGGACAGGGCATCCTACGAGCAGTACTTC
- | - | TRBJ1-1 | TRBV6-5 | CASSYQGNTEAFF | TGTGCCAGCAGTTACCAGGGGAACACTGAAGCTTTCTTT
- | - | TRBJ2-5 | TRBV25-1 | CASSFRSETQYF | TGTGCCAGCAGTTTCCGGTCGGAGACCCAGTACTTC
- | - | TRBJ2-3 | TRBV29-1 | CSVGRTGSTDTQYF | TGCAGCGTTGGAAGGACGGGTAGCACAGATACGCAGTATTTT
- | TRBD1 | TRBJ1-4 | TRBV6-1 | CASSSRTGGREKLFF | TGTGCCAGCAGTTCTAGGACAGGGGGTAGAGAAAAACTGTTTTTT
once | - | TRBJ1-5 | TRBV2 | CASSESSYLNQPQHF | TGTGCCAGCAGTGAGTCGTCCTACCTCAATCAGCCCCAGCATTTT
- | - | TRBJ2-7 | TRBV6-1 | CASTFSGSYEQYF | TGTGCCAGCACGTTTTCGGGCTCCTACGAGCAGTACTTC
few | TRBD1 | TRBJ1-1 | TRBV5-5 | CASSLAGTGTTEAFF | TGTGCCAGCAGCTTGGCCGGGACAGGGACCACTGAAGCTTTCTTT
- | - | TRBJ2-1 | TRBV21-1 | CANQTSGYNEQFF | TGTGCCAACCAGACTAGCGGGTACAATGAGCAGTTCTTC
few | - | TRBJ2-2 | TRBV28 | CASSPPTLSGELFF | TGTGCCAGCAGTCCCCCGACCTTATCCGGGGAGCTGTTTTTT
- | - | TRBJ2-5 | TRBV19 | CASSPGPGTQYF | TGTGCCAGTAGTCCGGGACCGGGGACCCAGTACTTC
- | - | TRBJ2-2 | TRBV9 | CASSVRRSRPNTGELFF | TGTGCCAGCAGCGTAAGGAGAAGCAGACCGAACACCGGGGAGCTGTTTTTT
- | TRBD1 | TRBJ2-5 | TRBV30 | CAWSVQGRETQYF | TGTGCCTGGAGTGTACAGGGGCGAGAGACCCAGTACTTC
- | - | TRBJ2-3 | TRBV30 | CALDTQYF | TGTGCACTGGATACGCAGTATTTT
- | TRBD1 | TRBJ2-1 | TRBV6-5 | CASSYRQGGNEQFF | TGTGCCAGCAGTTACAGACAGGGTGGCAATGAGCAGTTCTTC
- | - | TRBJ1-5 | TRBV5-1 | CASSSEGDYNQPQHF | TGCGCCAGCAGCTCCGAGGGGGATTACAATCAGCCCCAGCATTTT
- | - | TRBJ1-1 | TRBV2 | CASSDWVGADTEAFF | TGTGCCAGCAGTGATTGGGTCGGAGCGGACACTGAAGCTTTCTTT
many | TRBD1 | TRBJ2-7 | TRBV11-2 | CASSSALGQDEQYF | TGTGCCAGCAGCTCCGCCCTGGGACAGGACGAGCAGTACTTC
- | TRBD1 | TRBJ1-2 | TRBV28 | CASSLRDRPLYGYTF | TGTGCCAGCAGTTTAAGGGACAGGCCACTTTATGGCTACACCTTC
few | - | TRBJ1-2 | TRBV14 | CASSRQGNYGYTF | TGTGCCAGCAGCCGCCAGGGGAACTATGGCTACACCTTC
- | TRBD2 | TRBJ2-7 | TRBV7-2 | CASSNWREGYEQYF | TGTGCCAGCAGCAACTGGCGGGAGGGATACGAGCAGTACTTC
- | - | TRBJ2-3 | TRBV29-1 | CSVEDNTETIPDTQYF | TGCAGCGTTGAGGACAACACTGAAACGATACCAGATACGCAGTATTTT
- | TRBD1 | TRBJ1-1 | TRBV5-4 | CASNNPRDSFTEAFF | TGTGCCAGCAACAACCCCCGGGACAGCTTTACTGAAGCTTTCTTT
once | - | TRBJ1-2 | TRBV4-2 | CASSQGNRNYGYTF | TGTGCCAGCAGCCAAGGTAACAGGAATTATGGCTACACCTTC
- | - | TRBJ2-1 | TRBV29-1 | CSVAANDRTKGQFF | TGCAGCGTTGCAGCTAACGACAGGACCAAGGGGCAGTTCTTC
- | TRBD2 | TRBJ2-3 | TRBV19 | CASSKGLAVSTDTQYF | TGTGCCAGTAGTAAGGGACTAGCGGTTAGCACAGATACGCAGTATTTT
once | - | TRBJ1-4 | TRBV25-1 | CASSDSRGGGREKLFF | TGTGCCAGCAGTGATTCCCGCGGAGGGGGAAGGGAAAAACTGTTTTTT
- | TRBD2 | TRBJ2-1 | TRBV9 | CASSVAPGLAGVDNEQFF | TGTGCCAGCAGCGTAGCTCCGGGACTAGCGGGAGTAGACAATGAGCAGTTCTTC
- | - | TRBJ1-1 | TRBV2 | CASSGGLSGVDTEAFF | TGTGCCAGCAGTGGCGGCCTCTCGGGCGTAGACACTGAAGCTTTCTTT